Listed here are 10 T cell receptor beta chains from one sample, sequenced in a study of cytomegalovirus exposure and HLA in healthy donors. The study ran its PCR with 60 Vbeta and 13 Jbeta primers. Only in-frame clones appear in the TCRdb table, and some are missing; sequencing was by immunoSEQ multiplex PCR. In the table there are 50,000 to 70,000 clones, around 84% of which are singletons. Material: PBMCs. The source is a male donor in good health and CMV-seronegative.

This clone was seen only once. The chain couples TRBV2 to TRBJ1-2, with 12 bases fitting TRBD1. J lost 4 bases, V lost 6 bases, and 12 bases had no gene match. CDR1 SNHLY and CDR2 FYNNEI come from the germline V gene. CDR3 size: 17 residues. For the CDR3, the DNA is TGTGCCAGCAGAAGTCCGGGACAGGGGGCGCATCCCTATGGCTACACCTTC. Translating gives CASRSPGQGAHPYGYTF.

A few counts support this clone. CDR3 DNA: TGTGCCAGTAGTATAATACAGGGCCGGCCGAACACTGAAGCTTTCTTT. Translating it yields CASSIIQGRPNTEAFF. The rearrangement links TRBV19 to TRBJ1-1; tentative D call: TRBD1 (6 bases). V shed 2 bases and J shed 1 base, with 14 bases lying between them. CDR1 and CDR2 (germline): LNHDA, SQIVND (reference sequence). The CDR3 loop spans 16 amino acids.

CDR3 region: CASSEGGGAYEQYF. DNA for the CDR3: TGTGCCAGTAGCGAAGGCGGGGGCGCCTACGAGCAGTACTTC. The chain combines TRBV19 with TRBJ2-5; D may be TRBD2 (7 bases). Matching the DNA end better, TRBJ2-7 makes the J call doubtful. The CDR3 spans 14 residues. Germline V gene sequence: CDR1 LNHDA, CDR2 SQIVND (reference sequence).

The CDR3 nucleotides read TGTGCCAGTAGTATACAGGGTACGGCCTACAATGAGCAGTTCTTC. This gives the protein CASSIQGTAYNEQFF. This sequence joins TRBV19 and TRBJ2-1, with TRBD1 as a possible D gene (5 bases). The CDR3 has 15 residues. V lost 2 bases and J lost 2, with 10 bases in between. CDR1 LNHDA and CDR2 SQIVND come from the germline V gene (reference sequence).

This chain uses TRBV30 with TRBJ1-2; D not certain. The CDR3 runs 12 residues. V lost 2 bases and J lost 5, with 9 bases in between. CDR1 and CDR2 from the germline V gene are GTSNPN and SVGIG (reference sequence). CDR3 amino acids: CAWSQTGYGYTF. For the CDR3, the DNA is TGTGCCTGGAGTCAGACGGGGTATGGCTACACCTTC. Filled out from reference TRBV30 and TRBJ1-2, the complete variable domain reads SQTIHQWPATLVQPVGSPLSLECTVEGTSNPNLYWYRQAAGRGLQLLFYSVGIGQISSEVPQNLSASRPQDRQFILSSKKLLLSDSGFYLCAWSQTGYGYTFGSGTRLTVV.

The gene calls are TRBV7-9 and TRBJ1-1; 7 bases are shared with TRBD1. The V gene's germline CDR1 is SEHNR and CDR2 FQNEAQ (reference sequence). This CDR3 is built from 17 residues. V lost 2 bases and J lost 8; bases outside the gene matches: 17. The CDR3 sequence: CASSLYDSRGRDKEAFF. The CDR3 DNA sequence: TGTGCCAGCAGCTTATATGATTCAAGGGGGCGAGATAAGGAAGCTTTCTTT. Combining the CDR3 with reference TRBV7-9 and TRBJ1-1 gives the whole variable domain DTGVSQNPRHKITKRGQNVTFRCDPISEHNRLYWYRQTLGQGPEFLTYFQNEAQLEKSRLLSDRFSAERPKGSFSTLEIQRTEQGDSAMYLCASSLYDSRGRDKEAFFGQGTRLTVV.

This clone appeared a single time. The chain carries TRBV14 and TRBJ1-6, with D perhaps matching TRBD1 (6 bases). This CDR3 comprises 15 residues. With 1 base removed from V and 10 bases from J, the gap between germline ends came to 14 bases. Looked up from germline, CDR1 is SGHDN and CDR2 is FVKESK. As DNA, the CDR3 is TGTGCCAGCAGCCAAGTGTCCAGGGGTGGATCACCCCTCCACTTT. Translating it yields CASSQVSRGGSPLHF. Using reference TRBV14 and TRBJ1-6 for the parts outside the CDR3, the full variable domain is EAGVTQFPSHSVIEKGQTVTLRCDPISGHDNLYWYRRVMGKEIKFLLHFVKESKQDESGMPNNRFLAERTGGTYSTLKVQPAELEDSGVYFCASSQVSRGGSPLHFGNGTRLTVT.

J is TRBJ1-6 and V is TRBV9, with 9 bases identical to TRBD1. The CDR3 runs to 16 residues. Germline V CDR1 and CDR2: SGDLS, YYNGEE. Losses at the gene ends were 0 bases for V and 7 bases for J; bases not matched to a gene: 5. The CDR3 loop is CASSVGVDRGNSPLHF. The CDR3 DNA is TGTGCCAGCAGCGTAGGGGTGGACAGGGGAAATTCACCCCTCCACTTT.

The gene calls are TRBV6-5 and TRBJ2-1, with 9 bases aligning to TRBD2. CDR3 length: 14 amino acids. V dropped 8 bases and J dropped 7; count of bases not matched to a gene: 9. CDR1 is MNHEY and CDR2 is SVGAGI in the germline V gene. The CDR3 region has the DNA TGTGCCAGCGGAGACGGTGCGGGGGGGAATGAGCAGTTCTTC. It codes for CASGDGAGGNEQFF.

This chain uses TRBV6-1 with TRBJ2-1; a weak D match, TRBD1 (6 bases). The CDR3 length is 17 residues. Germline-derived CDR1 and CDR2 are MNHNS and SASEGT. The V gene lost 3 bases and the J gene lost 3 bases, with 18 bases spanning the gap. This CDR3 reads CASSDGGYEGYYNEQFF. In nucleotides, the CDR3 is TGTGCCAGCAGTGATGGGGGCTACGAGGGGTACTACAATGAGCAGTTCTTC.